This T cell receptor beta chain was documented in a study of blood T cell repertoires in COVID-19. Overall study: In each case, the material was cDNA or gDNA derived from T cells, B-cell-depleted T cells, or PBMCs.

As processed by the authors: Estimates of nucleated cell counts were drawn from the amplification of reference gene primers. The table came from immunoSEQ multiplex PCR; TCRdb's copy has only in-frame clones and leaves some out. The V and J calls and clone size are taken from that table; D and trimming were inferred from the DNA. There are some 350,000 clones in the sample; 70% to 90% occur only once, and around 3% lies in the top ten. Trimming shortened V by 2 bases and J by 7 bases, and 17 bases separated the two germline ends. Germline CDR1 reads LGHNA; CDR2 reads YNFKEQ. This CDR3 spans 16 amino acids. Seattle patients were enrolled while actively infected and followed longitudinally.

This chain joins TRBV4-2 and TRBJ1-4; D remains unclear. The source material was peripheral blood. The sequence was obtained from a woman aged 25 to 45 with COVID-19, enrolled during active disease. CDR3 sequence (DNA): TGTGCCAGCAGCCAACCCGTTACGGAGGGTTTTGAAAAACTGTTTTTT. Its translation is CASSQPVTEGFEKLFF.